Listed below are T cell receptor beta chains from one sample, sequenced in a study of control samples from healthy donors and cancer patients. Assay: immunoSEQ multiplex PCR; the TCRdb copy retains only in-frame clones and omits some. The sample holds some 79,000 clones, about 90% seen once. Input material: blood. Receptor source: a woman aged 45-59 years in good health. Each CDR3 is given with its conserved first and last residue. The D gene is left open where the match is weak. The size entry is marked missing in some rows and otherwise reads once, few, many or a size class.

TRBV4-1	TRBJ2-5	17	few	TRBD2	TGCGCCAGCAGCCAATCTGTACTAGCGGGACCTCGGGCGACCCAGTACTTC	CASSQSVLAGPRATQYF
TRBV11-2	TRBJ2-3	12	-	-	TGTGCCAGCAGCTCGGACACAGATACGCAGTATTTT	CASSSDTDTQYF
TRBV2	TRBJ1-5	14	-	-	TGTGCCAGCAGGGGGCCAGGTGACAATCAGCCCCAGCATTTT	CASRGPGDNQPQHF
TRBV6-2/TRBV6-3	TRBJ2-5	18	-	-	TGTGCCAGCAGTTACTCGTATTCCTCCCGTGTTGCTCAAGAGACCCAGTACTTC	CASSYSYSSRVAQETQYF
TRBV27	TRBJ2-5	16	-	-	TGTGCCAGCAGCCCCCGCCTCCGGGACGGAAAAGAGACCCAGTACTTC	CASSPRLRDGKETQYF
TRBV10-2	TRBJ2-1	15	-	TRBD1	TGCGCCAGCAGTCTCCGGGACAGGGGAATGGATGAGCAGTTCTTC	CASSLRDRGMDEQFF
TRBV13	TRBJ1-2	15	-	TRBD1	TGTGCCAGCAGCTTGGGCTCCGCAGGGGGGAGCGGCTACACCTTC	CASSLGSAGGSGYTF
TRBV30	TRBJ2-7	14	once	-	TGTGCCTGGAGTGGTCGTCGTGGGAAGGACGAGCAGTACTTC	CAWSGRRGKDEQYF
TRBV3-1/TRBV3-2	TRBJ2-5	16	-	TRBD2	TGTGCCAGCAGCCAAGGACTAGCGGGAGGAGGGGAGACCCAGTACTTC	CASSQGLAGGGETQYF
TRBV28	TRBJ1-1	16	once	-	TGTGCCAGCAGTTTACGGGATTTGATCATGAACACTGAAGCTTTCTTT	CASSLRDLIMNTEAFF
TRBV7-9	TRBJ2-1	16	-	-	TGTGCCAGCACCTCTTGGTCGGGATCCACCTACAATGAGCAGTTCTTC	CASTSWSGSTYNEQFF
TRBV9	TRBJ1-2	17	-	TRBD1	TGTGCCAGCAGCGTAGGCGACAGGGGAGCCCAAGGCCGAGGCTACACCTTC	CASSVGDRGAQGRGYTF
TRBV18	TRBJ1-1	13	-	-	TGTGCCAGCTCGGAGGGTCTGAACACTGAAGCTTTCTTT	CASSEGLNTEAFF
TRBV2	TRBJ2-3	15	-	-	TGTGCCAGCAGTGAAATTGGCGGGAACGTGGCAACGCAGTATTTT	CASSEIGGNVATQYF
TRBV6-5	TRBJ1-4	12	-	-	TGTGCCTCCCGCGGGGAGTCGGAAAAACTGTTTTTT	CASRGESEKLFF
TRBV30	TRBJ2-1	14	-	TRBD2	TGTGCCTGGGCCCCGGGACTAGGGTACAATGAGCAGTTCTTC	CAWAPGLGYNEQFF
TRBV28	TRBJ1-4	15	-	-	TGTGCCAGCAGTCCCCCTCGGAGGGTTAATGAAAAACTGTTTTTT	CASSPPRRVNEKLFF
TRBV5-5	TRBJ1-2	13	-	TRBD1	TGTGCCAGCAGCTTGGTAGGGGGCCAGGGCTACACCTTC	CASSLVGGQGYTF
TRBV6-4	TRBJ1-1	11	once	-	TGTGCCAGCCAGCTGAACACTGAAGCTTTCTTT	CASQLNTEAFF
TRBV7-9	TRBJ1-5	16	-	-	TGTGCCAGCAGCTTCGGGGAGGGTTATAGCAATCAGCCCCAGCATTTT	CASSFGEGYSNQPQHF
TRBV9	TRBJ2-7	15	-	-	TGTGCCAGCAGCGTAGGGGATCGGGCCTCCTACGAGCAGTACTTC	CASSVGDRASYEQYF
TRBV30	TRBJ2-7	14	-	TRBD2	TGTGCCTGGGAGATAGCGGGAGGGCCCAGCGAGCAGTACTTC	CAWEIAGGPSEQYF
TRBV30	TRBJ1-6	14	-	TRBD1	TGTGCCTGGACTTTCGGGACAGGGCGTTCACCCCTCCACTTT	CAWTFGTGRSPLHF
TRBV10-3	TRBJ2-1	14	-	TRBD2	TGTGCCATCAGACCTAGCGGACCCGACAATGAGCAGTTCTTC	CAIRPSGPDNEQFF
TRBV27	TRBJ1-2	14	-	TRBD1	TGTGCCAGCAGTTTATCAGGGACAGCTTATGGCTACACCTTC	CASSLSGTAYGYTF
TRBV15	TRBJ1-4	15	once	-	TGTGCCACCAGCAAAGACGGCGGGGCTAATGAAAAACTGTTTTTT	CATSKDGGANEKLFF
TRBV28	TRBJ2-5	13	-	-	TGTGCCAGCAGGGGGACACTCCAAGAGACCCAGTACTTC	CASRGTLQETQYF
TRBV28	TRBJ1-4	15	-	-	TGTGCCAGCAGTCCATGGCCCGGGGTTCCGGAAAAACTGTTTTTT	CASSPWPGVPEKLFF
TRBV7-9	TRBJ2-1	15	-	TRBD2	TGTGCCGGCGAACTAGCGCTTAGCTCCTACAATGAGCAGTTCTTC	CAGELALSSYNEQFF
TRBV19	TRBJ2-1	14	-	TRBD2	TGTGCCAGCAGGACTAGCGGAGAGTACAATGAGCAGTTCTTC	CASRTSGEYNEQFF
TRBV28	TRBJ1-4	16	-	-	TGTGCCAGCAGTCATACACAGGGTGGGAGGGATGAAAAACTGTTTTTT	CASSHTQGGRDEKLFF
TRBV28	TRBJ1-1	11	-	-	TGTGCCACTCGGGGGAAGCCTGAAGCTTTCTTT	CATRGKPEAFF
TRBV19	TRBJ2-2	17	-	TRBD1	TGTGCCAGTAGTACCTCCGGGACAGTGGTAAACACCGGGGAGCTGTTTTTT	CASSTSGTVVNTGELFF
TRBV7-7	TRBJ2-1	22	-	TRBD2	TGTGCTAGCAGCCCGGCTAGCGGGGGGGGCTTTCGGTGGTTGAGCTCCTACAATGAGCAGTTCTTC	CASSPASGGGFRWLSSYNEQFF
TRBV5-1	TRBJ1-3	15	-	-	TGCGCCAGCAGCTCAGGGTCCCCGCCTGGAAACACCATATATTTT	CASSSGSPPGNTIYF
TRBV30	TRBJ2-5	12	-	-	TGTGCCTGGAGTCCCGGACCAGAGACCCAGTACTTC	CAWSPGPETQYF
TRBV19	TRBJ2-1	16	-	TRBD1	TGTGCCAGTACCATTACGCCGGACAGGGCTTACAATGAGCAGTTCTTC	CASTITPDRAYNEQFF
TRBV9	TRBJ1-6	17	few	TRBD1	TGTGCCAGCAGCGTAGATCCTAGGACAGGTTATAATTCACCCCTCCACTTT	CASSVDPRTGYNSPLHF
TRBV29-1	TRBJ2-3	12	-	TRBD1	TGCAGCGTTGATCTAGGGGGCGATACGCAGTATTTT	CSVDLGGDTQYF
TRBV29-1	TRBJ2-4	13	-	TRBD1	TGCAGCGTTGAGGGGACAGAGAGAAACATTCAGTACTTC	CSVEGTERNIQYF
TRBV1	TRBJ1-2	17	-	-	TGCACCAGCAGCCAAGGCCCTTTTGGAGACAGGTCCTATGGCTACACCTTC	CTSSQGPFGDRSYGYTF
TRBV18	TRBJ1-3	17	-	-	TGTGCCAGCTCACCGCTAGGGACCGACCCGGGTGGAAACACCATATATTTT	CASSPLGTDPGGNTIYF
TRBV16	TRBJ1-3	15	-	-	TGTGCCAGCAGCCAAGCAGGAGGGTCCGGAAACACCATATATTTT	CASSQAGGSGNTIYF
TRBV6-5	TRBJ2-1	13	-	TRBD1	TGTGCCAGCAGACGGACAGGGGATGGTGAGCAGTTCTTC	CASRRTGDGEQFF
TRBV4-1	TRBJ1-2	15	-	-	TGCGCCAGCAGCCAAGTGTCTCTACAGAACTATGGCTACACCTTC	CASSQVSLQNYGYTF
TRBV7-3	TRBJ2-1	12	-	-	TGTGCCAGCAGCTTCCTGGGCAATGAGCAGTTCTTC	CASSFLGNEQFF
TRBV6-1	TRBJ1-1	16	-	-	TGTGCCAGCAGTGTCAACAGGGTTGAGGGTAGCACTGAAGCTTTCTTT	CASSVNRVEGSTEAFF
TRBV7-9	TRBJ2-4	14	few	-	TGTGCCAGCAGCTTATCGACCAATTTGGGGGGACAGTACTTC	CASSLSTNLGGQYF
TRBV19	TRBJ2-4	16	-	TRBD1	TGTGCCAGTAGTATACTTGGGACAGGGGTCAAAAACATTCAGTACTTC	CASSILGTGVKNIQYF
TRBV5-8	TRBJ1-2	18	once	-	TGTGCCAGCAGCTTGGGGCCTAAGATCATAACAGCTAACTATGGCTACACCTTC	CASSLGPKIITANYGYTF
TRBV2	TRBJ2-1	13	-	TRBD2	TGTGCCAGCATAGCGGGAGGGTACAATGAGCAGTTCTTC	CASIAGGYNEQFF
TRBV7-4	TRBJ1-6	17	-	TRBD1	TGTGCCAGCAGTCCCAGGGGACAGCGTCTTTATAATTCACCCCTCCACTTT	CASSPRGQRLYNSPLHF
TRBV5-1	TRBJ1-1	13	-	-	TGCGCCAGCAGCTTGGAGAGTCTTACTGAAGCTTTCTTT	CASSLESLTEAFF
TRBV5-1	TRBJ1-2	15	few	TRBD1	TGCGCCAGCAGCTTAGGGACAGCCTCAAACTATGGCTACACCTTC	CASSLGTASNYGYTF
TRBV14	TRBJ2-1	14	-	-	TGTGCCAGCAGCCACCGGGAGCCTTACAATGAGCAGTTCTTC	CASSHREPYNEQFF
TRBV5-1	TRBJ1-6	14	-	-	TGCGCCAGCAGCTTGGACAGACTGAATTCACCCCTCCACTTT	CASSLDRLNSPLHF
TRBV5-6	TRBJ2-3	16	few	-	TGTGCCAGCAGCTGGAGTGAGGGGTCTAGCACAGATACGCAGTATTTT	CASSWSEGSSTDTQYF